Detailed here is one TCR beta chain. The antigen remains undetermined. This table comes from immunoSEQ multiplex PCR, and its TCRdb copy is limited to in-frame clones, with some not included. This table has approximately 90,000 clones, around 89% appearing once. The sample belongs to a study of graft-versus-host responses after intestinal transplantation. Overall study context: The whole recipient group had anti-thymocyte globulin induction followed by tacrolimus and steroids for around 3 years.

The V and J ends lost 4 bases and 8 bases respectively, with 12 bases between them. The CDR3 is made up of 12 amino acids. Germline assignment: CDR1 SGHRS and CDR2 YFSETQ. Findings and limits, study-wide: Within the allografts of patients who had graft-donor T cell macrochimerism, graft-versus-host to host-versus-graft clonal ratios were high. Early post-transplant HvG declines tracked with peak circulating GvH clone levels. GvH clones appeared in recipient marrow, some first in ileum or blood.

The chain carries TRBV5-1 and TRBJ1-2; D gene unclear. The sequencing used unstimulated CD4+ T cells sorted from spleen or lymph node cells, collected before transplant. The TCR comes from a human donor who was the organ donor for an intestinal transplant. In DNA, the CDR3 is TGCGCCAGCAGCCCCGGAGGTGGGGGCTACACCTTC. Its translation is CASSPGGGGYTF.